This entry concerns a single TCR beta chain. What it binds is unknown. This CDR3 has 12 amino acids. Germline CDR1 LNHDA, CDR2 SQIVND (reference sequence). Trimming removed 7 bases from V and 8 bases from J; junction bases left unmatched: 7. This record belongs to a study of cytomegalovirus exposure and HLA in healthy donors. Study conclusions and caveats: Usually a TCR sequence was rare, but some public TCRs were found in many donors. A few chains tied to CMV proved CMV antigen-specific in vitro.

Primers included in the PCR were 60 Vbeta and 13 Jbeta primers. The protocol was immunoSEQ multiplex PCR, while the TCRdb copy is restricted to in-frame clones and leaves out a portion. The ten top clones account for 0.5% to 0.7%, within a sample of roughly 100,000 clones. The J gene is TRBJ1-2, the V gene TRBV19; 7 bases fit TRBD1. Sequencing was carried out using PBMCs. The clonotype was recovered from a man between 45 and 60 years old in good health and CMV-seronegative. CDR3 loop: CASIGDRRGYTF. In DNA form, the CDR3 reads TGTGCCAGTATTGGGGACAGACGGGGCTACACCTTC. The whole variable domain, filled in from reference TRBV19 and TRBJ1-2, reads DGGITQSPKYLFRKEGQNVTLSCEQNLNHDAMYWYRQDPGQGLRLIYYSQIVNDFQKGDIAEGYSVSREKKESFPLTVTSAQKNPTAFYLCASIGDRRGYTFGSGTRLTVV.